One sample yielded the 28 T cell receptor beta chains listed below, sequenced in a study of shared clonotypes between healthy human individuals. Measured with immunoSEQ multiplex PCR; TCRdb has only the in-frame clones, and not every one. The data hold some 1.5 million clones, with 95% to 99% observed a single time. Sequences were obtained from naive CD4+ T cells sorted from blood. The sample's subset: CD45RA+ positively selected. The receptors were sampled from a man aged 25-40 years in good health.

The chain is built from TRBV6-1 and TRBJ2-1; D is unresolved. Trimming stripped 8 bases from V and 9 bases from J, with 11 bases between. The V gene's germline CDR1 is MNHNS and CDR2 SASEGT. The CDR3 spans 11 residues. CDR3 nucleotides: TGTGCCAGCTCCCTTAGAGGTGAGCAGTTCTTC. Amino acid sequence: CASSLRGEQFF.

In nucleotides, the CDR3 is TGTGCCAGCTCACCTTACGGGGGGGCTAGTAGCCAAGAGACCCAGTACTTC. It encodes CASSPYGGASSQETQYF. This chain connects TRBV18 to TRBJ2-5; TRBD2 matches at 8 bases. Trimming took 3 bases from V and 1 from J; bases not matched to a gene: 10. Germline loops: CDR1 KGHSH, CDR2 LQKENI. The CDR3 is 17 amino acids.

This clone occurred once. The V call is TRBV6-6, the J call TRBJ2-1, with 10 bases aligning to TRBD2. This CDR3 region has 16 residues. Per germline, CDR1 MNHNY and CDR2 SVGAGI (reference sequence). The V and J ends lost 5 bases and 9 bases, in that order; junction bases with no gene match: 13. The CDR3, as DNA: TGTGCCAGCAGTCAAGGACTAGCGGAAACCTCTGGTGAGCAGTTCTTC. Its translation: CASSQGLAETSGEQFF.

Concerning this clone: Additional DNA sequences in this sample encode the identical CDR3. The CDR3 DNA reads TGTGCCAGCAGTTTAAGTGGGGGCACAGATACGCAGTATTTT. This translates into CASSLSGGTDTQYF. This rearrangement joins TRBV27 to TRBJ2-3; D gene unclear. Germline CDR1 MNHEY, CDR2 SMNVEV (reference sequence). V was cut by 2 bases and J by 1 base, with 7 bases left in between. CDR3 length equals 14 residues.

The chain couples TRBV6-6 to TRBJ2-7, with unresolved D. V dropped 8 bases and J dropped 0 bases, with 17 bases sitting between them. This CDR3 comprises 15 residues. The V gene's germline CDR1 is MNHNY and CDR2 SVGAGI (reference sequence). The CDR3 sequence is CASSPTRLSSYEQYF. Here the CDR3 DNA reads TGTGCCAGCTCCCCAACCCGTCTGAGCTCCTACGAGCAGTACTTC.

The chain recombines TRBV9 with TRBJ2-2; maybe TRBD2 (6 bases). This CDR3 is built from 13 residues. The V end lost 10 bases, the J end lost 8 bases, and 18 bases lay between the germline ends. CDR1 is SGDLS, CDR2 YYNGEE, per germline. The CDR3 sequence: CASADYPWGELFF. CDR3 coding DNA: TGTGCCTCAGCGGACTATCCCTGGGGGGAGCTGTTTTTT.

This rearrangement joins TRBV6-1 to TRBJ2-7, with D maybe TRBD2 (5 bases). The CDR3 extends over 15 amino acids. CDR1 and CDR2 from the germline V gene are MNHNS and SASEGT. Trimming pared 4 bases from V and 2 bases from J, leaving 15 bases between. The DNA of the CDR3 is TGTGCCAGCAGTGGACGCAGCGGTGGGCCCTACGAGCAGTACTTC. As protein: CASSGRSGGPYEQYF.

This clone came up once. This chain joins TRBV7-3 and TRBJ2-3, with D uncertain. From germline, CDR1 is SGHTA and CDR2 FQGTGA. Trimming left V 4 bases short and J 2 bases short, with 4 bases between. CDR3 length: 12 residues. This CDR3 reads CASSSNTDTQYF. The CDR3 DNA follows: TGTGCCAGCAGCTCGAACACAGATACGCAGTATTTT.

The gene calls are TRBV11-1 and TRBJ2-1; D unclear. Per the germline V gene, CDR1 is SGHAT and CDR2 is FQDESV (reference sequence). Trimming took 6 bases from V and 6 from J, leaving 15 bases between them. This CDR3 region has 14 residues. The CDR3 bases are TGTGCCAGCAGTTATCCCGTCTCGAGCAATGAGCAGTTCTTC. Its translation: CASSYPVSSNEQFF.

The V call is TRBV7-2, the J call TRBJ1-1; D unresolved. Germline assignment: CDR1 SGHTA and CDR2 FQGNSA. The CDR3 is made up of 15 amino acids. The V end lost 1 base, the J end lost 1 base, and 10 bases lay between the germline ends. The CDR3 coding sequence is TGTGCCAGCAGCTTAGTAGTGGGAACGAACACTGAAGCTTTCTTT. Amino acids: CASSLVVGTNTEAFF. The whole variable domain, remainder taken from reference TRBV7-2 and TRBJ1-1, is GAGVSQSPSNKVTEKGKDVELRCDPISGHTALYWYRQSLGQGLEFLIYFQGNSAPDKSGLPSDRFSAERTGGSVSTLTIQRTQQEDSAVYLCASSLVVGTNTEAFFGQGTRLTVV.

The chain has TRBV6-5 and TRBJ2-3, with D uncertain. Germline CDR1 MNHEY, CDR2 SVGAGI. V dropped 2 bases and J dropped 4 bases, with 7 bases sitting between them. The CDR3 consists of 13 residues. Written as DNA, the CDR3 is TGTGCCAGCAGTTACGGTGCCTCAGATACGCAGTATTTT. Translation: CASSYGASDTQYF.

The CDR3 DNA sequence: TGTGCCAGCAGCTCCTCCCGGGGCACGCCCCAAGAGACCCAGTACTTC. This codes for CASSSSRGTPQETQYF. This chain links TRBV7-9 with TRBJ2-5; D tentatively reads TRBD1 or TRBD2 (5 bases each). V lost 4 bases, J lost 1 base, and 16 bases lay in between. This CDR3 has 16 amino acids. Germline CDR1 is SEHNR and CDR2 is FQNEAQ (reference sequence).

The CDR3 region is CASSLKRSQPQHF. The CDR3 nucleotides read TGTGCCAGCAGCTTAAAGAGGTCTCAGCCCCAGCATTTT. V is TRBV7-6 and J is TRBJ1-5; the D is unclear. The germline gives CDR1 SGHVS, CDR2 FNYEAQ. This CDR3 is 13 amino acids long. Deletions cut 2 bases from V and 6 bases from J, with 8 bases between.

The chain joins TRBV2 to TRBJ2-7; D remains unclear. The CDR3 is 16 amino acids. The V gene's germline CDR1 is SNHLY and CDR2 FYNNEI. The ends were cut back, 4 bases at V and 2 bases at J, with 18 bases in the middle. The CDR3 DNA follows: TGTGCCAGCAGTGTTTTGGGTACGGGCTTAACCTACGAGCAGTACTTC. Its protein is CASSVLGTGLTYEQYF.

The chain links TRBV11-2 to TRBJ2-7; D might be TRBD2 (5 bases). Germline values: CDR1 SGHAT, CDR2 FQNNGV. Deletions cut 0 bases from V and 1 base from J, with 13 bases between. CDR3 length: 16 amino acids. Here the CDR3 DNA reads TGTGCCAGCAGCTTAGACTGGGCGGGCGATTCCTACGAGCAGTACTTC. The encoded protein is CASSLDWAGDSYEQYF.

V usage is TRBV9 and J usage is TRBJ1-3; D may be TRBD1 (6 bases). V dropped 4 bases and J dropped 0 bases, with 17 bases sitting between them. The CDR3 consists of 17 residues. Per the germline V gene, CDR1 is SGDLS and CDR2 is YYNGEE. CDR3 DNA sequence: TGTGCCAGCAGCTCGGGACATGAACACTCCTCTGGAAACACCATATATTTT. Protein sequence: CASSSGHEHSSGNTIYF.

The chain joins TRBV10-3 to TRBJ2-2; D not certain. The CDR3 runs 16 residues. The V gene lost 4 bases and the J gene lost 0 bases, with 12 bases spanning the gap. Germline-derived CDR1 and CDR2 are ENHRY and SYGVKD. The DNA of the CDR3 is TGTGCCATCAGTGCCCCGCCACCCGCGAACACCGGGGAGCTGTTTTTT. Its translation is CAISAPPPANTGELFF.

The rearrangement links TRBV6-5 to TRBJ2-7, with D possibly TRBD1 on 5 matching bases. Trimming shortened V by 7 bases and J by 4 bases, and 14 bases separated the two germline ends. Per the germline V gene, CDR1 is MNHEY and CDR2 is SVGAGI. This CDR3 has 13 residues. This chain's CDR3 is CASKQVSSYEQYF. Here the CDR3 DNA reads TGTGCCAGCAAACAGGTGTCCTCATACGAGCAGTACTTC.

V usage is TRBV5-8 and J usage is TRBJ1-1, with D unresolved. In germline, CDR1 is SGHTS, CDR2 YDEGEE. V shed 0 bases and J shed 0 bases, with 3 bases lying between them. The CDR3 has 13 amino acids. Written as DNA, the CDR3 is TGTGCCAGCAGCTTGGGGGTGAACACTGAAGCTTTCTTT. Amino acid sequence: CASSLGVNTEAFF.

This chain joins TRBV5-1 and TRBJ1-2; 9 bases agree with TRBD1. The germline V gene has CDR1 SGHRS and CDR2 YFSETQ. The CDR3 totals 14 residues. The J segment lost 3 bases and the V segment lost 5 bases, leaving 5 bases of the junction unmatched. The CDR3 is CASRKDRGDYGYTF. As DNA, the CDR3 is TGCGCCAGCAGAAAGGACAGGGGAGACTATGGCTACACCTTC.

In this sample, this clone turned up once. The chain recombines TRBV7-9 with TRBJ2-1, with 7 positions matching TRBD1. Germline CDR1 SEHNR, CDR2 FQNEAQ (reference sequence). The junction had 5 bases not matched to a gene; V was cut back by 5 bases and J by 4 bases. The CDR3 extends over 14 amino acids. CDR3 nucleotide sequence: TGTGCCAGCAGCCTCCGGGACAGATACAATGAGCAGTTCTTC. Its translation: CASSLRDRYNEQFF.

The V gene is TRBV9, the J gene TRBJ1-1, with D unclear. Between the trimmed V and J ends, which lost 1 base and 3 bases, there was a span of 10 bases. CDR3 length equals 14 residues. CDR1 SGDLS and CDR2 YYNGEE come from the germline V gene. CDR3: CASSVQGVDTEAFF. CDR3 nucleotide sequence: TGTGCCAGCAGCGTACAAGGTGTGGACACTGAAGCTTTCTTT.

This clone has just one count. This rearrangement joins TRBV18 to TRBJ2-5, with TRBD2 identical over 7 bases. In germline, CDR1 is KGHSH, CDR2 LQKENI. The CDR3 extends over 14 amino acids. V lost 5 bases to trimming and J lost 4 bases; unmatched junction nucleotides: 7. The chain's CDR3 is CASSGAGLSETQYF. CDR3 bases: TGTGCCAGCTCAGGAGCGGGATTATCAGAGACCCAGTACTTC.

The rearrangement joins TRBV6-5 to TRBJ2-7; D may correspond to TRBD1 or TRBD2 (5 bases each). This CDR3 is 14 amino acids long. V was cut by 5 bases and J by 1 base, with 12 bases left in between. From germline, CDR1 is MNHEY and CDR2 SVGAGI. The CDR3 DNA sequence: TGTGCCAGCAGTAAGGGGTGGGAGTCCTACGAGCAGTACTTC. Its translation is CASSKGWESYEQYF.

This clone was observed a single time. The chain has TRBV28 and TRBJ1-5, with a weak D call TRBD1 (5 bases). The germline CDR1 and CDR2 sequences are MDHEN and SYDVKM. The V end was cut by 5 bases, the J end by 5 bases, with 10 bases between. The length of the CDR3 is 13 residues. The CDR3 DNA follows: TGTGCCAGCAGTGTCACAGGAGATCAGCCCCAGCATTTT. Protein sequence: CASSVTGDQPQHF.

The chain carries TRBV5-1 and TRBJ2-7; 13 nucleotides match TRBD2. The CDR3 sequence is 16 residues long. Germline V gene data show CDR1 as SGHRS and CDR2 as YFSETQ. Trimming cost V 0 bases and J 7 bases; bases outside gene matches: 7. The CDR3 DNA sequence: TGCGCCAGCAGCTTGGGACTAGCGGGAGGATTGAGGGAGCAGTACTTC. Its translation is CASSLGLAGGLREQYF.

V is TRBV2 and J is TRBJ2-7; 9 nucleotides agree with TRBD1. The length of the CDR3 is 17 residues. The ends lost 4 bases at V and 4 bases at J; junction bases unmatched: 14. Germline CDR1 SNHLY, CDR2 FYNNEI. The CDR3: CASSGNPGQGGDYEQYF. CDR3 DNA: TGTGCCAGCAGTGGAAACCCGGGACAGGGTGGTGATTACGAGCAGTACTTC.

This clone was picked up one time. The chain has TRBV6-6 and TRBJ2-1, with TRBD1 identical over 9 bases. V gave up 6 bases and J gave up 7 bases; unmatched junction bases: 13. The germline CDR1 and CDR2 sequences are MNHNY and SVGAGI (reference sequence). The CDR3 sequence is 16 residues long. CDR3 sequence: CASRTTLTGGKNEQFF. The CDR3 region has the DNA TGTGCCAGCAGAACCACTCTTACAGGGGGCAAGAATGAGCAGTTCTTC.